This T cell receptor (beta chain) was obtained from a study of sequential checkpoint blockade in melanoma. This clone is medium-sized in the sample. Noted treatment: randomized to nivolumab then ipilimumab (arm A) or the reverse (arm B). The CDR3 loop spans 15 amino acids. Germline CDR1 SNHLY, CDR2 FYNNEI. The V gene lost 1 base and the J gene lost 1 base, with 10 bases spanning the gap. Using immunoSEQ multiplex PCR, the repertoire was profiled, and TCRdb retains in-frame clones only, with some absent. The data contain 6,000 or so clones, around 58% of them seen just once; the ten biggest clones take up less than 20%.

Sample: CD8+ T cells sorted from blood (inferred from file names), taken from a patient given nivolumab and ipilimumab in sequence. This rearrangement joins TRBV2 to TRBJ2-5, with D possibly matching TRBD2 (6 bases). The clonotype originates from a human donor with melanoma. The CDR3 DNA sequence: TGTGCCAGCAGTGAAGTAGCGGAAACCCAAGAGACCCAGTACTTC. This translates into CASSEVAETQETQYF. Filled out from reference TRBV2 and TRBJ2-5, the complete variable domain reads EPEVTQTPSHQVTQMGQEVILRCVPISNHLYFYWYRQILGQKVEFLVSFYNNEISEKSEIFDDQFSVERPDGSNFTLKIRSTKLEDSAMYFCASSEVAETQETQYFGPGTRLLVL.